The TCR beta chain described here comes from a study of blood T cell repertoires in COVID-19. V was trimmed by 3 bases and J by 6 bases, leaving 8 bases between them. This CDR3 region has 12 residues. Sequencing used immunoSEQ multiplex PCR; TCRdb keeps in-frame clones, though not all of them. The table includes 210,000 or so clones, around nine tenths detected once. Material for sequencing was peripheral blood. J is TRBJ1-2 and V is TRBV12-3 or TRBV12-4; TRBD1 might be the D (5 bases). This receptor was obtained from a man younger than 35 with active or convalescent COVID-19. The CDR3 bases are TGTGCCAGCAGTTTCTGGGGGGATGGCTACACCTTC. It codes for CASSFWGDGYTF.